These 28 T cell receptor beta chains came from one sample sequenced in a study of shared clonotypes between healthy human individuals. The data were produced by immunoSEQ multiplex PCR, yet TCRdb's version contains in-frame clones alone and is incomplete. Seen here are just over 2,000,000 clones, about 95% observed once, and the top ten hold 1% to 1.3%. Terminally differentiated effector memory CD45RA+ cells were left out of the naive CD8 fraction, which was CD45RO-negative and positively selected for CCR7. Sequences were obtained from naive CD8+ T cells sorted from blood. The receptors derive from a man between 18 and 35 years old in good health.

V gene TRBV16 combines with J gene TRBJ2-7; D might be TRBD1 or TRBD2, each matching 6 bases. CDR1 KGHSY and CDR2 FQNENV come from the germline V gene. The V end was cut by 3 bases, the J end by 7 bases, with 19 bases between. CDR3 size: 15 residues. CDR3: CASSHYGTGAGEQYF. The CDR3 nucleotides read TGTGCCAGCAGCCACTATGGAACGGGGGCAGGGGAGCAGTACTTC.

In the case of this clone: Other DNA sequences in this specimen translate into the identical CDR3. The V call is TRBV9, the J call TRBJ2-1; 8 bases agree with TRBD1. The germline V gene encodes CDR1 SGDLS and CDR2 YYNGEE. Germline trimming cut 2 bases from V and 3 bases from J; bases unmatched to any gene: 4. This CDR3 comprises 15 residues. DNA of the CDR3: TGTGCCAGCAGCGTCGGACAGGGTGGCTACAATGAGCAGTTCTTC. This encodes CASSVGQGGYNEQFF.

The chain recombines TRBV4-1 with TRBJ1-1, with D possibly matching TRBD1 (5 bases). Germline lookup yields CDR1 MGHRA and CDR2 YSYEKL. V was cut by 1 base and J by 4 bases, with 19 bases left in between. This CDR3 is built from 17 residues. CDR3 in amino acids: CASSQGGGAGTGTEAFF. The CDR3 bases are TGCGCCAGCAGCCAAGGGGGTGGAGCAGGGACTGGCACTGAAGCTTTCTTT.

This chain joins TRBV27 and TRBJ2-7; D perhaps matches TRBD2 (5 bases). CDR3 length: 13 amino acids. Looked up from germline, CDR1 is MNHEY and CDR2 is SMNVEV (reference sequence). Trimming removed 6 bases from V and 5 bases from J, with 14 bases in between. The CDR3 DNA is TGTGCCAGCAGGTCGGGGTGGGAGAACGAGCAGTACTTC. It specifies CASRSGWENEQYF.

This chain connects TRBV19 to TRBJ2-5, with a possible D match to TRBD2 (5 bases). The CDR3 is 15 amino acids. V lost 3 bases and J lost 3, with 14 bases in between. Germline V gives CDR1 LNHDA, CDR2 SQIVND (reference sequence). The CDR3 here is CASSISLGLEETQYF. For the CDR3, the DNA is TGTGCCAGTAGTATCTCCCTCGGACTGGAAGAGACCCAGTACTTC.

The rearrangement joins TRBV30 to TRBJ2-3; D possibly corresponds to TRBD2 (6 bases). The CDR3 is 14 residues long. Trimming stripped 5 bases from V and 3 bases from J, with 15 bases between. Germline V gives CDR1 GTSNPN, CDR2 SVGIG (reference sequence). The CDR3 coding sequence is TGTGCCTGGGGCGGGGCGGGGTGGACAGATACGCAGTATTTT. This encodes CAWGGAGWTDTQYF.

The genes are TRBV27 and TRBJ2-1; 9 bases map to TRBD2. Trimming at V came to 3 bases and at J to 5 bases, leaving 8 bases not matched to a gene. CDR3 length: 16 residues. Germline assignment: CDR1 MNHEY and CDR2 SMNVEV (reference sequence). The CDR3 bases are TGTGCCAGCAGTTTTAGTAATAGCGGGGGAGACAATGAGCAGTTCTTC. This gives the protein CASSFSNSGGDNEQFF.

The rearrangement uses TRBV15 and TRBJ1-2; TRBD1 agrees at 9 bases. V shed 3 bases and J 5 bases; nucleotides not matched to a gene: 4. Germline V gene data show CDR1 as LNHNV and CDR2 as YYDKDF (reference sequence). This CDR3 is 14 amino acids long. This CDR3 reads CATSRDRGGYGYTF. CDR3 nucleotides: TGTGCCACCAGCAGGGACAGGGGTGGGTATGGCTACACCTTC.

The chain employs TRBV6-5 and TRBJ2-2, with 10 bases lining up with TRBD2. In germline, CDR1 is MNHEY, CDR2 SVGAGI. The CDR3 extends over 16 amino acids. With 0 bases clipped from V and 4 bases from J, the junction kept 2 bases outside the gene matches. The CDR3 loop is CASSYSQRGGTGELFF. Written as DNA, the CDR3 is TGTGCCAGCAGTTACTCTCAGCGGGGGGGCACCGGGGAGCTGTTTTTT.

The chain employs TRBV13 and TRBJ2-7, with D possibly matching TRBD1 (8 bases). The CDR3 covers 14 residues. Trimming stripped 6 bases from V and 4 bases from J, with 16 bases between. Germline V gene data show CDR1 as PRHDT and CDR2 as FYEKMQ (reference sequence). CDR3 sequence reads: CASRKTGEGYEQYF. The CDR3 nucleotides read TGTGCCAGCAGAAAGACAGGGGAGGGGTACGAGCAGTACTTC.

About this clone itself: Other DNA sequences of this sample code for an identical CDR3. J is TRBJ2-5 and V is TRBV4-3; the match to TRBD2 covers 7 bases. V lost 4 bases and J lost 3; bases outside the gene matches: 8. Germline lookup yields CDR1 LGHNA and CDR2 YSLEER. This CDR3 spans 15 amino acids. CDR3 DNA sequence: TGCGCCAGCAGCCGCCTTTTGGCGGGAGAAGAGACCCAGTACTTC. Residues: CASSRLLAGEETQYF.

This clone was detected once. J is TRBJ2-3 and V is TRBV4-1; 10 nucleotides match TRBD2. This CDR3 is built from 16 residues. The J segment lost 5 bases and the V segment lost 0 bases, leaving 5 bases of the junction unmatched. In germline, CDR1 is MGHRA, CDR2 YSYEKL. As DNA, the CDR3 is TGCGCCAGCAGCCAAGAGGCTAGCGGGAGTGAAGATACGCAGTATTTT. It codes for CASSQEASGSEDTQYF.

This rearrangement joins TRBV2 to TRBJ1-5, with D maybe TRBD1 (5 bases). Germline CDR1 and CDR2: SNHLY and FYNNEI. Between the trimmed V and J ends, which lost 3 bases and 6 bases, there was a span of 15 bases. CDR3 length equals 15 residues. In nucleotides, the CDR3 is TGTGCCAGCAGTGACTTTGGGGGAAGGTCTCAGCCCCAGCATTTT. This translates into CASSDFGGRSQPQHF.

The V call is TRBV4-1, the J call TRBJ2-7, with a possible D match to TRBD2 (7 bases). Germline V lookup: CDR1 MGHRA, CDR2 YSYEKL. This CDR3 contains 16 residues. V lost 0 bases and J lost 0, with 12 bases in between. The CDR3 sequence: CASSQDIGGASYEQYF. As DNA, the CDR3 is TGCGCCAGCAGCCAAGATATTGGGGGGGCCTCCTACGAGCAGTACTTC.

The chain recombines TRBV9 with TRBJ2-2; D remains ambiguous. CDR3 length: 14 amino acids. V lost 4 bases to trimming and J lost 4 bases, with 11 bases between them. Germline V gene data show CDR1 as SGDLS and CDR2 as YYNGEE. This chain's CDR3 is CASSLYPTTGELFF. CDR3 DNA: TGTGCCAGCAGCTTATATCCAACCACCGGGGAGCTGTTTTTT.

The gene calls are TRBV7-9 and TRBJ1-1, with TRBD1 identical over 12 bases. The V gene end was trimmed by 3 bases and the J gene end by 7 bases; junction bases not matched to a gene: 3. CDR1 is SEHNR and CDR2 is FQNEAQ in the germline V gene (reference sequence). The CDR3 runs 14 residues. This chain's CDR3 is CASSFGTGGLEAFF. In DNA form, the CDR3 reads TGTGCCAGCAGCTTTGGGACAGGGGGCCTTGAAGCTTTCTTT.

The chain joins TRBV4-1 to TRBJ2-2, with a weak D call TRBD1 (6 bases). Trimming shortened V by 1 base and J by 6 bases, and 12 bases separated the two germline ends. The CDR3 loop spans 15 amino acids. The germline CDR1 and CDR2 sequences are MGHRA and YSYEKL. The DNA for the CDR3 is TGCGCCAGCAGCCAAGCAGACAGGTCGTCCGGGGAGCTGTTTTTT. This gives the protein CASSQADRSSGELFF.

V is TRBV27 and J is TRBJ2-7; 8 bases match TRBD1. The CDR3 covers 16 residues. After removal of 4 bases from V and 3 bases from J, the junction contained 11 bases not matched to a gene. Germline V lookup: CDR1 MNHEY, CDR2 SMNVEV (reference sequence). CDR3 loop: CASSYSQGARSYEQYF. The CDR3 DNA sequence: TGTGCCAGCAGTTATTCTCAGGGGGCGCGAAGCTACGAGCAGTACTTC.

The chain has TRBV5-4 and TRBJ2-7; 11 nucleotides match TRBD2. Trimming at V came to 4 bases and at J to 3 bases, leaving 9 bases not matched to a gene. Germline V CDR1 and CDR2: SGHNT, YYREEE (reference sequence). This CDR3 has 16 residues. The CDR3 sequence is CASSLSPLAGDYEQYF. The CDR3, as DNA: TGTGCCAGCAGCCTCAGCCCACTAGCGGGAGACTACGAGCAGTACTTC.

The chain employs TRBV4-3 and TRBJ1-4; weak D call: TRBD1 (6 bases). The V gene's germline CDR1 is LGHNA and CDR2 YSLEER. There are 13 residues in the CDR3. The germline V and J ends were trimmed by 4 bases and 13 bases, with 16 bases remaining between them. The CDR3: CASSLLDRRLLFF. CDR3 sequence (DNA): TGCGCCAGCAGCCTCCTGGACAGACGTTTACTGTTTTTT.

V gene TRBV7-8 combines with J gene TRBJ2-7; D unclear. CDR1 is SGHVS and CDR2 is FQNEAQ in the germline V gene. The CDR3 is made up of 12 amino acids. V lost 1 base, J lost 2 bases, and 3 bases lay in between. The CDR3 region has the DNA TGTGCCAGCAGCTTAGTTCCCTACGAGCAGTACTTC. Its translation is CASSLVPYEQYF.

CDR3 loop: CASSPDLSGVQETQYF. The CDR3 DNA is TGTGCCAGCAGTCCGGACCTTAGCGGGGTACAAGAGACCCAGTACTTC. The rearrangement links TRBV27 to TRBJ2-5; 8 bases align to TRBD2. Germline CDR1 MNHEY, CDR2 SMNVEV (reference sequence). The CDR3 loop spans 16 amino acids. Trimming at V came to 5 bases and at J to 2 bases, leaving 10 bases not matched to a gene.

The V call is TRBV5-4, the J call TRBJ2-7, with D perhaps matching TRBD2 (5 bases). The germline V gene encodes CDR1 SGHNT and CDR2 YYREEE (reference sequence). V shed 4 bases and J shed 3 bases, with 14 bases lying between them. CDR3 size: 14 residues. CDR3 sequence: CASSGWGEVYEQYF. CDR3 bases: TGTGCCAGCAGCGGGTGGGGAGAGGTCTACGAGCAGTACTTC.

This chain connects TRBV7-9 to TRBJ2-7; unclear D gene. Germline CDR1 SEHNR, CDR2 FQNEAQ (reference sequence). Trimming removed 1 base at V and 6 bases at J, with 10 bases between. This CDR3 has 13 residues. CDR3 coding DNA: TGTGCCAGCAGCTTAGTAGGGCGCAGCGAGCAGTACTTC. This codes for CASSLVGRSEQYF.

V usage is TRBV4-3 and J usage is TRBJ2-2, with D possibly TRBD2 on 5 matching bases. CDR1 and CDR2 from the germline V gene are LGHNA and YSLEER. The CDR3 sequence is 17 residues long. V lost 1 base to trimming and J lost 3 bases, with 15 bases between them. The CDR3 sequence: CASSQAPSGGDTGELFF. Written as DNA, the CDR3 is TGCGCCAGCAGCCAAGCCCCCAGCGGTGGGGACACCGGGGAGCTGTTTTTT.

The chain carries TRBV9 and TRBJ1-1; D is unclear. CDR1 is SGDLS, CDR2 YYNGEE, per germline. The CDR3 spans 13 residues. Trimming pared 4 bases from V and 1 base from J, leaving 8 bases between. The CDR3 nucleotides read TGTGCCAGCAGCCCCGCAGGGAACACTGAAGCTTTCTTT. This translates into CASSPAGNTEAFF.

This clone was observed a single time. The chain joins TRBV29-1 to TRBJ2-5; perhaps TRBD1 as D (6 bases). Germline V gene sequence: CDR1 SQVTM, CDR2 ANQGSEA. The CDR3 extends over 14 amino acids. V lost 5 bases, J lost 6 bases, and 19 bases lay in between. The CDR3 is CSVQGTVGLKTQYF. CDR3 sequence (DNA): TGCAGCGTTCAGGGGACGGTGGGCTTGAAGACCCAGTACTTC.

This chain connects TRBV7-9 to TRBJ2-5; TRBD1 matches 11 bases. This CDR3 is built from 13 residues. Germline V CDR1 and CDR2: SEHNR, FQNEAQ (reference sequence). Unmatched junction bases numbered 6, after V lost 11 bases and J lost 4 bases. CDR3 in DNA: TGTGCCGGGGGACAGGGGGGACGAGAGACCCAGTACTTC. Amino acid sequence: CAGGQGGRETQYF. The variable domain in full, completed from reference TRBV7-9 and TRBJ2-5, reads DTGVSQNPRHKITKRGQNVTFRCDPISEHNRLYWYRQTLGQGPEFLTYFQNEAQLEKSRLLSDRFSAERPKGSFSTLEIQRTEQGDSAMYLCAGGQGGRETQYFGPGTRLLVL.